This TCR beta chain was obtained from a study of T cells in Graves' hyperthyroidism and ophthalmopathy. RNA transcripts provided the source from which TCR beta CDR3 regions were amplified. Primed by the HTBI set, a first-round RT-PCR was run on the TCR CDR3. Via MiXCR, TCRdb re-called the multiplex PCR reads, giving one row per CDR3 protein. The sample comprises about 410,000 distinct CDR3 sequences, around 15% of which are singletons, and less than 15% rests with the top ten. This clonotype was detected many times. What it binds is not known. Broader study findings: Blood also held most thyroid clonotypes expanded beyond 0.001.

For the diagnoses, clinical symptoms, serum thyroxine and TRAb, thyroid ultrasound and orbital computed tomography were used. CDR1 and CDR2 from the germline V gene are LGHNT and FRNRAP. V was clipped by 6 bases and J by 4 bases; unmatched bases: 8. This CDR3 is built from 15 residues. The clonotype was recovered from a young man with Graves' ophthalmopathy. The source material was blood. This sequence joins TRBV12-5 and TRBJ2-3; 9 nucleotides align to TRBD2. The chain's CDR3 is CASGAGTSFSDTQYF. The CDR3 coding sequence is TGTGCTAGTGGGGCCGGGACTAGCTTTTCAGATACGCAGTATTTT.